The 8 T cell receptor beta chains below come from one sample, sequenced in a study of CD8+ T cells in alopecia areata. Reverse transcription of extracted RNA yielded cDNA, which provided the sequencing template. Data came from immunoSEQ multiplex PCR; TCRdb stores just in-frame clones and leaves some out. The sample carries some 120,000 clones, about 50% recorded once. The specimen sequenced was NKG2D-low CD8+ T cells sorted from blood. The source is a human donor with alopecia areata.

This clone appeared a few times. V gene TRBV4-1 combines with J gene TRBJ1-4; no clear D gene. Trimming pared 0 bases from V and 4 bases from J, leaving 6 bases between. Germline assignment: CDR1 MGHRA and CDR2 YSYEKL. The CDR3 has 14 residues. CDR3 coding DNA: TGCGCCAGCAGCCAAGAACAGCTTAATGAAAAACTGTTTTTT. Amino acid sequence: CASSQEQLNEKLFF.

The chain joins TRBV29-1 to TRBJ1-2; D perhaps matches TRBD1 (5 bases). V lost 2 bases, J lost 4 bases, and 11 bases lay in between. Germline CDR1 is SQVTM and CDR2 is ANQGSEA. This CDR3 is 13 amino acids long. CDR3 in amino acids: CSVEPTDLYGYTF. The CDR3 region has the DNA TGCAGCGTTGAACCGACAGATCTCTATGGCTACACCTTC.

This clone was counted only a few times. The CDR3 sequence is CASSVGGENQPQHF. The CDR3 DNA reads as TGTGCCAGCAGCGTCGGGGGGGAAAACCAGCCCCAGCATTTT. The chain joins TRBV7-9 to TRBJ1-5; TRBD1 is a possible D gene (5 bases). Germline V gives CDR1 SEHNR, CDR2 FQNEAQ (reference sequence). The CDR3 loop spans 14 amino acids. Trimming took 5 bases from V and 7 from J, leaving 15 bases between them.

The gene calls are TRBV5-1 and TRBJ2-6, with 7 bases matching TRBD1. CDR3 length equals 17 residues. The V gene end was trimmed by 4 bases and the J gene end by 0 bases; junction bases not matched to a gene: 7. CDR1 and CDR2 from the germline V gene are SGHRS and YFSETQ. The CDR3, as DNA: TGCGCCAGCAGCGAAGGACAGGCCTCCTCTGGGGCCAACGTCCTGACTTTC. Residues: CASSEGQASSGANVLTF.

This clone was observed a handful of times. The chain is built from TRBV29-1 and TRBJ2-7, with D hard to call. This CDR3 has 13 residues. CDR1 is SQVTM and CDR2 is ANQGSEA in the germline V gene. Trimming removed 4 bases from V and 2 bases from J, with 12 bases in between. The CDR3 sequence: CSVVNTEAYEQYF. CDR3 bases: TGCAGCGTTGTTAACACAGAGGCCTACGAGCAGTACTTC.

The rearrangement uses TRBV4-1 and TRBJ2-3; D assignment may be TRBD1 or TRBD2 (5 bases each). Trimming removed 1 base at V and 0 bases at J, with 8 bases between. Germline V gene lookup returns CDR1 MGHRA and CDR2 YSYEKL. The CDR3 has 15 amino acids. The CDR3 reads CASSQGDGSTDTQYF. The CDR3 bases are TGCGCCAGCAGCCAAGGGGACGGTAGCACAGATACGCAGTATTTT.

The CDR3 nucleotides are TGCAGCGCCCTGGGACGGATGAACACTGAAGCTTTCTTT. Translating gives CSALGRMNTEAFF. The genes are TRBV29-1 and TRBJ1-1; maybe TRBD1 (5 bases). Germline V gene lookup returns CDR1 SQVTM and CDR2 ANQGSEA. Trimming shortened V by 7 bases and J by 0 bases, and 12 bases separated the two germline ends. This CDR3 has 13 amino acids.

Worth noting for this clone: The same CDR3 is also encoded by other DNA sequences in this sample. The rearrangement links TRBV29-1 to TRBJ2-7; no clear D. Trimming took 3 bases from V and 2 from J, leaving 8 bases between them. This CDR3 comprises 12 residues. Germline CDR1 is SQVTM and CDR2 is ANQGSEA. CDR3 region: CSVEVRPYEQYF. CDR3 coding DNA: TGCAGCGTTGAGGTTCGGCCCTACGAGCAGTACTTC.